This T cell receptor beta chain was identified in a study of beta chain features in type 1 diabetes. Study-level information: Patient and healthy donor groups were alike in age, gender and cell yields. Findings of the study overall: Moderate yet significant TCRB CDR3 shortening was seen in Type 1 diabetes patients in all four CD4+ subsets. The naive, central memory and Treg TCRB repertoires showed an apparent similarity that was greater among patients than among healthy donors.

What was sequenced were expressed TCRB transcripts, since all of the isolated RNA had been reverse transcribed. Generated by immunoSEQ multiplex PCR, the TCRdb table keeps only in-frame clones and is missing some. The table records 120,000 to 150,000 clones, roughly an eighth of them present only once. Purity exceeding 95% was reached by all sorted populations. The sample holds a few counts of this clone. The target antigen is unknown. This CDR3 region has 13 residues. Germline-derived CDR1 and CDR2 are SGHKS and YYEKEE (reference sequence). Trimming cost V 2 bases and J 9 bases, with 9 bases left between them.

The sequence was collected from a man between 18 and 35 years old with type 1 diabetes. Sequencing was done on a sample of central memory CD4+ T cells from blood. The chain combines TRBV5-5 with TRBJ1-6; D unresolved. In nucleotides, the CDR3 is TGTGCCAGCAGCTTCGACCTGAGTTCACCCCTCCACTTT. This codes for CASSFDLSSPLHF.